This passage covers 19 T cell receptor beta chains from one sample sequenced in a study of OX40 agonist ivuxolimab in advanced cancers. Measured with immunoSEQ multiplex PCR; TCRdb has only the in-frame clones, and not every one. The top ten hold about 0.2% of the sample, which has under 95,000 clones, approximately 89% seen once. Sequenced material: CD4+ or CD8+ T cells sorted from blood, taken in a trial of the OX40 agonist ivuxolimab. The receptors originated from an adult with an advanced solid tumor such as melanoma, head and neck, liver or kidney cancer.

Here the CDR3 reads CASSQGLTSGTDTQYF. The CDR3 nucleotides read TGTGCCAGCAGCCAAGGCTTGACTAGCGGCACAGATACGCAGTATTTT. The chain has TRBV4-2 and TRBJ2-3; 8 nucleotides match TRBD2. The CDR3 contains 16 residues. Trimming at V came to 1 base and at J to 1 base, leaving 4 bases not matched to a gene. The germline CDR1 and CDR2 sequences are LGHNA and YNFKEQ.

V usage is TRBV6-6 and J usage is TRBJ2-3; D uncertain. The CDR3 extends over 11 amino acids. Looked up from germline, CDR1 is MNHNY and CDR2 is SVGAGI (reference sequence). Trimming shortened V by 5 bases and J by 7 bases, and 7 bases separated the two germline ends. The CDR3 nucleotides are TGTGCCAGCAGTACCACTCATACGCAGTATTTT. This codes for CASSTTHTQYF.

CDR3 DNA: TGCGCCAGCAGCTTATCAGGCGGAGGGGCCAACGTCCTGACTTTC. It specifies CASSLSGGGANVLTF. The chain combines TRBV5-1 with TRBJ2-6, with D uncertain. The ends were cut back, 2 bases at V and 4 bases at J, with 10 bases in the middle. Germline V gene sequence: CDR1 SGHRS, CDR2 YFSETQ. CDR3 length: 15 amino acids. Drawing the rest from reference TRBV5-1 and TRBJ2-6, the complete variable domain is KAGVTQTPRYLIKTRGQQVTLSCSPISGHRSVSWYQQTPGQGLQFLFEYFSETQRNKGNFPGRFSGRQFSNSRSEMNVSTLELGDSALYLCASSLSGGGANVLTFGAGSRLTVL.

This chain uses TRBV7-8 with TRBJ2-5; either TRBD1 or TRBD2 may supply D (6 bases each). CDR1 and CDR2 (germline): SGHVS, FQNEAQ. The CDR3 has 17 residues. V lost 2 bases, J lost 5 bases, and 21 bases lay in between. The CDR3 nucleotides read TGTGCCAGCAGCTTAAGAACGAGGGGGGCTGCCCCGGAGACCCAGTACTTC. Translated: CASSLRTRGAAPETQYF.

The chain has TRBV9 and TRBJ2-5; TRBD1 aligns across 8 bases. V trimming: 4 bases; J trimming: 4 bases; junction bases outside the gene matches: 12. This CDR3 contains 16 residues. Germline CDR1 is SGDLS and CDR2 is YYNGEE. CDR3 protein: CASSPWTGMGGETQYF. CDR3 nucleotide sequence: TGTGCCAGCAGCCCTTGGACAGGGATGGGTGGAGAGACCCAGTACTTC. The variable domain in full, completed from reference TRBV9 and TRBJ2-5, reads DSGVTQTPKHLITATGQRVTLRCSPRSGDLSVYWYQQSLDQGLQFLIQYYNGEERAKGNILERFSAQQFPDLHSELNLSSLELGDSALYFCASSPWTGMGGETQYFGPGTRLLVL.

The chain is built from TRBV18 and TRBJ1-3, with 7 bases fitting TRBD1. The CDR3 loop spans 14 amino acids. Germline V gives CDR1 KGHSH, CDR2 LQKENI. V lost 6 bases to trimming and J lost 11 bases; unmatched junction nucleotides: 13. CDR3 nucleotides: TGTGCCAGCTCGCTAGACAGGGCCTCGACCCCCATATATTTT. Its translation: CASSLDRASTPIYF.

This chain joins TRBV11-2 and TRBJ2-7; 8 bases are a match to TRBD1. The length of the CDR3 is 16 residues. With V trimmed by 1 base and J by 6 bases, 11 bases remained unmatched. Germline CDR1 reads SGHAT; CDR2 reads FQNNGV. Here the CDR3 reads CASSLVMGQARTEQYF. CDR3 bases: TGTGCCAGCAGCTTAGTGATGGGACAGGCTCGAACCGAGCAGTACTTC.

Here the CDR3 reads CASSEGLLAGVDYGYTF. CDR3 sequence (DNA): TGTGCCAGCAGTGAAGGGCTTTTGGCCGGGGTGGACTATGGCTACACCTTC. This chain uses TRBV6-1 with TRBJ1-2; D is unclear. Germline V CDR1 and CDR2: MNHNS, SASEGT. The CDR3 has 17 residues. V was clipped by 1 base and J by 3 bases, with 18 bases between them.

The chain employs TRBV28 and TRBJ2-7; D possibly corresponds to TRBD1 (6 bases). The CDR3 has 14 amino acids. Trimming removed 6 bases from V and 2 bases from J, with 14 bases in between. CDR1 is MDHEN and CDR2 is SYDVKM in the germline V gene. CDR3 in amino acids: CASRAITGPYEQYF. CDR3 sequence (DNA): TGTGCCAGCAGGGCCATCACAGGGCCCTACGAGCAGTACTTC.

This rearrangement joins TRBV5-1 to TRBJ2-1; TRBD2 matches at 13 bases. The V gene's germline CDR1 is SGHRS and CDR2 YFSETQ. V shed 4 bases and J 4 bases; nucleotides not matched to a gene: 20. There are 21 residues in the CDR3. CDR3 in DNA: TGCGCCAGCAGCCCAAAGACAGGGGGCAGGACTAGCGGGAGCGGGTACAATGAGCAGTTCTTC. Translation gives CASSPKTGGRTSGSGYNEQFF.

V and J are TRBV20-1 and TRBJ1-1; the D gene is possibly TRBD1 (5 bases). V was trimmed by 7 bases and J by 0 bases, leaving 6 bases between them. CDR3 size: 11 residues. Germline CDR1 and CDR2: DFQATT and SNEGSKA (reference sequence). The CDR3 DNA reads TGCAGTGGGGACCTGAACACTGAAGCTTTCTTT. Its protein is CSGDLNTEAFF.

Only a few counts were recorded for this clone. J is TRBJ1-1 and V is TRBV30, with D unclear. This CDR3 contains 11 residues. Trimming removed 2 bases at V and 5 bases at J, with 6 bases between. CDR1 GTSNPN and CDR2 SVGIG come from the germline V gene (reference sequence). CDR3 sequence (DNA): TGTGCCTGGAGTATGGGAACTGAAGCTTTCTTT. Its protein is CAWSMGTEAFF.

V usage is TRBV30 and J usage is TRBJ2-1, with unresolved D. The CDR3 loop spans 14 amino acids. V was shortened by 4 bases and J by 9 bases, with 19 bases between the two germline ends. Germline V CDR1 and CDR2: GTSNPN, SVGIG (reference sequence). The CDR3 DNA is TGTGCCTGGATGGATAGCCCTCTGGTTGGTGAGCAGTTCTTC. Protein: CAWMDSPLVGEQFF. Drawing the rest from reference TRBV30 and TRBJ2-1, the complete variable domain is SQTIHQWPATLVQPVGSPLSLECTVEGTSNPNLYWYRQAAGRGLQLLFYSVGIGQISSEVPQNLSASRPQDRQFILSSKKLLLSDSGFYLCAWMDSPLVGEQFFGPGTRLTVL.

The rearrangement joins TRBV28 to TRBJ2-7; 9 positions agree with TRBD2. Germline CDR1 reads MDHEN; CDR2 reads SYDVKM. The length of the CDR3 is 15 residues. V shed 5 bases, J shed 2 bases, and the junction held 7 bases outside the gene matches. The CDR3 sequence: CASSPAGTSPYEQYF. The CDR3 DNA follows: TGTGCCAGCAGTCCCGCCGGGACTAGCCCCTACGAGCAGTACTTC.

The chain combines TRBV11-3 with TRBJ2-2; maybe TRBD1 (5 bases). The CDR3 covers 15 residues. With 1 base removed from V and 4 bases from J, the gap between germline ends came to 10 bases. Germline V gene sequence: CDR1 SGHNT, CDR2 YENEEA. The CDR3 coding sequence is TGTGCCAGCAGCTTAGTGCAGGGAAGCACCGGGGAGCTGTTTTTT. Translated, it gives CASSLVQGSTGELFF. Supplemented by reference TRBV11-3 and TRBJ2-2, the full variable domain reads EAGVVQSPRYKIIEKKQPVAFWCNPISGHNTLYWYLQNLGQGPELLIRYENEEAVDDSQLPKDRFSAERLKGVDSTLKIQPAELGDSAVYLCASSLVQGSTGELFFGEGSRLTVL.

V is TRBV6-5 and J is TRBJ2-1; a weak D match, TRBD2 (6 bases). CDR3 length: 15 residues. Germline V gene sequence: CDR1 MNHEY, CDR2 SVGAGI. Trimming removed 0 bases at V and 4 bases at J, with 10 bases between. CDR3 region: CASSYSGDSYNEQFF. CDR3 bases: TGTGCCAGCAGTTACTCGGGGGACTCTTACAATGAGCAGTTCTTC.

The chain joins TRBV2 to TRBJ2-1; 9 bases are a match to TRBD2. Per germline, CDR1 SNHLY and CDR2 FYNNEI. This CDR3 has 13 amino acids. After removal of 6 bases from V and 9 bases from J, the junction contained 6 bases not matched to a gene. The CDR3 here is CASREREAGEQFF. The DNA for the CDR3 is TGTGCCAGCAGGGAGCGGGAGGCGGGTGAGCAGTTCTTC. The whole variable domain, filled in from reference TRBV2 and TRBJ2-1, reads EPEVTQTPSHQVTQMGQEVILRCVPISNHLYFYWYRQILGQKVEFLVSFYNNEISEKSEIFDDQFSVERPDGSNFTLKIRSTKLEDSAMYFCASREREAGEQFFGPGTRLTVL.

This chain links TRBV28 with TRBJ1-3; weak D call: TRBD1 (6 bases). The CDR3 extends over 14 amino acids. The ends were cut back, 3 bases at V and 8 bases at J, with 14 bases in the middle. Germline CDR1 MDHEN, CDR2 SYDVKM. CDR3 region: CASSLGGGGDTIYF. The CDR3 region has the DNA TGTGCCAGCAGTTTGGGAGGGGGAGGGGACACCATATATTTT.

J is TRBJ2-7 and V is TRBV5-1; 13 positions agree with TRBD2. Germline V lookup: CDR1 SGHRS, CDR2 YFSETQ. V shed 7 bases, J shed 5 bases, and the junction held 3 bases outside the gene matches. CDR3 size: 13 residues. CDR3 bases: TGCGCCAGCCGACTAGCGGGAGGCAACGAGCAGTACTTC. Its protein is CASRLAGGNEQYF.